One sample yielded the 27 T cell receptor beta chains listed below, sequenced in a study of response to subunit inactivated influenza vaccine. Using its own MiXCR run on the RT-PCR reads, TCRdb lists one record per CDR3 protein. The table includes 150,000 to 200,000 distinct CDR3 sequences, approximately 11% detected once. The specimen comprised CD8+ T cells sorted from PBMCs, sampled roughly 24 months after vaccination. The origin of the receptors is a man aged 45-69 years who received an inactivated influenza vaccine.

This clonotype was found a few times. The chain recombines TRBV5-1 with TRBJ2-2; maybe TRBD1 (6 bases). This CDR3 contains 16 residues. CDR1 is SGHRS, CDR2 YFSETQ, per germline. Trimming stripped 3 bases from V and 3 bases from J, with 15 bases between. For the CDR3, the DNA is TGCGCCAGCAGCTGGACTGGTGCAGGGGACACCGGGGAGCTGTTTTTT. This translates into CASSWTGAGDTGELFF.

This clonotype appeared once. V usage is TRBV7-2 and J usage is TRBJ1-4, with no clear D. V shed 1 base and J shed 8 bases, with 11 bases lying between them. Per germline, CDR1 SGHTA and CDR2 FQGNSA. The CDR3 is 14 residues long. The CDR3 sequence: CASSLVAGDEKLFF. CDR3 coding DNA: TGTGCCAGCAGCTTAGTGGCGGGTGACGAAAAACTGTTTTTT.

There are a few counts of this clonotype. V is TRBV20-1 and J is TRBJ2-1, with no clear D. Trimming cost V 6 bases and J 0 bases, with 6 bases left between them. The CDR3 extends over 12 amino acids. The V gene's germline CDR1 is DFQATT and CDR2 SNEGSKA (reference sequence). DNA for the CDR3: TGCAGTGCGGCGAGCTCCTACAATGAGCAGTTCTTC. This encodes CSAASSYNEQFF.

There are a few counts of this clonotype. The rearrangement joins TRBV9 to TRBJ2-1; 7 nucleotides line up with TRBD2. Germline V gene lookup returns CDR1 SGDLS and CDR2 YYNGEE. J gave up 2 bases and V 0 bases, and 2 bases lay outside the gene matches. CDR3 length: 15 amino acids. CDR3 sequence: CASSVASGTYNEQFF. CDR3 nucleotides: TGTGCCAGCAGCGTAGCTAGCGGAACCTACAATGAGCAGTTCTTC.

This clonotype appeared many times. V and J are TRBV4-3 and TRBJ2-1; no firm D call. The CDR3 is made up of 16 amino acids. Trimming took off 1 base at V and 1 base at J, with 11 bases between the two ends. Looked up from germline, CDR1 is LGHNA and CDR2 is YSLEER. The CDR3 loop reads CASSQGIWDSYNEQFF. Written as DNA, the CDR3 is TGCGCCAGCAGCCAAGGTATCTGGGATTCCTACAATGAGCAGTTCTTC.

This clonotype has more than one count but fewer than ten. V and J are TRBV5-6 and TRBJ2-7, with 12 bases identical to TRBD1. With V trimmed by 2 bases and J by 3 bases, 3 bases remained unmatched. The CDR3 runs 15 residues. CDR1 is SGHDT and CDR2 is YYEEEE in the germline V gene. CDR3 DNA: TGTGCCAGCAGCTTAGGGGACAGGGGGCACTACGAGCAGTACTTC. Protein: CASSLGDRGHYEQYF. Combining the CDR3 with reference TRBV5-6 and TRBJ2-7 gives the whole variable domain DAGVTQSPTHLIKTRGQQVTLRCSPKSGHDTVSWYQQALGQGPQFIFQYYEEEERQRGNFPDRFSGHQFPNYSSELNVNALLLGDSALYLCASSLGDRGHYEQYFGPGTRLTVT.

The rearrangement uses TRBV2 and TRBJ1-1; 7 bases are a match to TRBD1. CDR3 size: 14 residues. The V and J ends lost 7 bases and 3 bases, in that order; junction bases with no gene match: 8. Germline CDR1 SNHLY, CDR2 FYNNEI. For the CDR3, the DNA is TGTGCCAGCACGCTGGGGAGGGGGCACACTGAAGCTTTCTTT. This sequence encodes CASTLGRGHTEAFF.

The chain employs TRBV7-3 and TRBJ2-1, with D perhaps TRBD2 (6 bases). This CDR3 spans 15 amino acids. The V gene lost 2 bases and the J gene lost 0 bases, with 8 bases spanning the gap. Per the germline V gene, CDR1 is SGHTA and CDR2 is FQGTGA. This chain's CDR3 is CASSLVGSSYNEQFF. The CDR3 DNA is TGTGCCAGCAGCTTAGTCGGGAGCTCCTACAATGAGCAGTTCTTC. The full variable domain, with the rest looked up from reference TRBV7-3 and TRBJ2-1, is GAGVSQTPSNKVTEKGKYVELRCDPISGHTALYWYRQSLGQGPEFLIYFQGTGAADDSGLPNDRFFAVRPEGSVSTLKIQRTERGDSAVYLCASSLVGSSYNEQFFGPGTRLTVL.

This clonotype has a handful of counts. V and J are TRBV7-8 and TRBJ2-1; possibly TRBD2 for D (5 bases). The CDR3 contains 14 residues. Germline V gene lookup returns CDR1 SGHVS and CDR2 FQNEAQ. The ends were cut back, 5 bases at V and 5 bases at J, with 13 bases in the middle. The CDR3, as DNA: TGTGCCAGCAGCCTACTCCGGGGTAACAATGAGCAGTTCTTC. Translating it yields CASSLLRGNNEQFF.

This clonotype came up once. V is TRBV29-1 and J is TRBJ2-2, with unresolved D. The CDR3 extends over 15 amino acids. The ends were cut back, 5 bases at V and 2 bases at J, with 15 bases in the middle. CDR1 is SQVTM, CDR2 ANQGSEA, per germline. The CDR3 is CSVLWQVSNTGELFF. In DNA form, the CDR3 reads TGCAGCGTTCTTTGGCAGGTATCCAACACCGGGGAGCTGTTTTTT.

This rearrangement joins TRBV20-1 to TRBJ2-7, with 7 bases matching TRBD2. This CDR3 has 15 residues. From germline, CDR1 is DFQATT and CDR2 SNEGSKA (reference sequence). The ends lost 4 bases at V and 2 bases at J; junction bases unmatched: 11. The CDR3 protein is CSATSTSVKAYEQYF. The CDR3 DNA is TGCAGTGCTACTTCCACTAGCGTAAAGGCCTACGAGCAGTACTTC.

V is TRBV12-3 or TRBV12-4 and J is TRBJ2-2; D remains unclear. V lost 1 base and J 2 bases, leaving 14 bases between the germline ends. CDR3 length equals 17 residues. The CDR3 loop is CASSLDIRALNTGELFF. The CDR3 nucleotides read TGTGCCAGCAGTTTAGACATCCGGGCCTTAAACACCGGGGAGCTGTTTTTT.

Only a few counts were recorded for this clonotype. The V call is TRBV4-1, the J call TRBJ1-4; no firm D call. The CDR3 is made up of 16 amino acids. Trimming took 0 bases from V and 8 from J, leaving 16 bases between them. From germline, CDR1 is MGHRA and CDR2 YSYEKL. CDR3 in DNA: TGCGCCAGCAGCCAAGATGGTAGTCGCAGGAGGGAAAAACTGTTTTTT. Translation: CASSQDGSRRREKLFF.

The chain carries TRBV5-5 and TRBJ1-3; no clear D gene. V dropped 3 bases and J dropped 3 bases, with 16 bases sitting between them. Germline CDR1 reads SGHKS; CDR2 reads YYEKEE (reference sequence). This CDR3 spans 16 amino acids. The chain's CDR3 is CASSSIPGGGGNTIYF. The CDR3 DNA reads TGTGCCAGCAGCTCGATCCCCGGTGGAGGTGGAAACACCATATATTTT.

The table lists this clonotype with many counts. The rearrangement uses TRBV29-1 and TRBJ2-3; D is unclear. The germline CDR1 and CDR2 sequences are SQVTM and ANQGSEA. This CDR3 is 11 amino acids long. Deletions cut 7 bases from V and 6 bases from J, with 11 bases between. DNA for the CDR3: TGCAGCGCTAAATATTGGGATACGCAGTATTTT. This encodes CSAKYWDTQYF.

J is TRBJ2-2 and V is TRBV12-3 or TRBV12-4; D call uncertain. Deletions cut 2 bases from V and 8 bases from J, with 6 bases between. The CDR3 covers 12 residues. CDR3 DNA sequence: TGTGCCAGCAGTTTACCGTCGGGGGAGCTGTTTTTT. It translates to CASSLPSGELFF.

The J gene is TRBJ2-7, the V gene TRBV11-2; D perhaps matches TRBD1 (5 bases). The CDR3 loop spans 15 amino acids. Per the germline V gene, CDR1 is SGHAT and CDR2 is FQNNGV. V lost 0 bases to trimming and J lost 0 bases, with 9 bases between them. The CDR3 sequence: CASSLETGHSYEQYF. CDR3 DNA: TGTGCCAGCAGCTTAGAAACAGGACACTCCTACGAGCAGTACTTC.

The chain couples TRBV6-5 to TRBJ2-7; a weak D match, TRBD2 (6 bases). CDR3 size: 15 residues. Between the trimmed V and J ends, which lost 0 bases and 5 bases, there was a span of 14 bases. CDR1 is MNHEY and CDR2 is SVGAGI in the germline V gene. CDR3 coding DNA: TGTGCCAGCAGTTACTCGGGGAGGCCTGGCGACGAGCAGTACTTC. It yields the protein CASSYSGRPGDEQYF.

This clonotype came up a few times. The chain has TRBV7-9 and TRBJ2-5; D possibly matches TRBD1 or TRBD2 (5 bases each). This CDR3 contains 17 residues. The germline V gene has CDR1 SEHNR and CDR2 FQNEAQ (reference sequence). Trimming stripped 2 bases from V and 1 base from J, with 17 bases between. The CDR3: CASSLTGRARGQETQYF. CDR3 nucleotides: TGTGCCAGCAGCTTAACCGGCAGGGCGAGGGGCCAAGAGACCCAGTACTTC.

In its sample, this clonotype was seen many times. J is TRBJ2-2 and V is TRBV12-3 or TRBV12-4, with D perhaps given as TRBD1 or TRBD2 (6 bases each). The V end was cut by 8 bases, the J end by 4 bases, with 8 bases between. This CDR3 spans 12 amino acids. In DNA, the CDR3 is TGTGCCAGCGAGGGGGGCACCGGGGAGCTGTTTTTT. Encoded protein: CASEGGTGELFF.

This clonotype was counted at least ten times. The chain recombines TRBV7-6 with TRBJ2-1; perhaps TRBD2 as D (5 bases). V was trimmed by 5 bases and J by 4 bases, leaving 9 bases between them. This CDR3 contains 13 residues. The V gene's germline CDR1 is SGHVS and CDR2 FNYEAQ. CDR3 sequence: CASSAGLYNEQFF. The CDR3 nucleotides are TGTGCCAGCAGCGCCGGACTGTACAATGAGCAGTTCTTC.

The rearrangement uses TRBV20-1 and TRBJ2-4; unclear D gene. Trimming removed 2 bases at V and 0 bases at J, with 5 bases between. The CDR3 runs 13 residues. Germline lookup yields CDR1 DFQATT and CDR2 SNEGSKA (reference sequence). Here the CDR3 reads CSARSIAKNIQYF. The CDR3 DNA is TGCAGTGCTAGAAGCATAGCCAAAAACATTCAGTACTTC.

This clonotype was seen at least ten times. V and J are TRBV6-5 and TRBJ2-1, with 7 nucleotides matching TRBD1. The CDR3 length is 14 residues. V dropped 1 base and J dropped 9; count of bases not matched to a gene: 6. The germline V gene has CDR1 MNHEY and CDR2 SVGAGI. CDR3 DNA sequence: TGTGCCAGCAGTTACTTGAAAGGGGGCGGTGAGCAGTTCTTC. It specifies CASSYLKGGGEQFF.

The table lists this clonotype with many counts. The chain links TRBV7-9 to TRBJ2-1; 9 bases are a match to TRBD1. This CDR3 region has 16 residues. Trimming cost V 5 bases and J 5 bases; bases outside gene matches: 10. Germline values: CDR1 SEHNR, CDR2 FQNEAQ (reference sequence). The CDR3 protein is CASSKTGQGPNNEQFF. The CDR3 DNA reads TGTGCCAGCAGCAAAACGGGACAGGGACCGAACAATGAGCAGTTCTTC.

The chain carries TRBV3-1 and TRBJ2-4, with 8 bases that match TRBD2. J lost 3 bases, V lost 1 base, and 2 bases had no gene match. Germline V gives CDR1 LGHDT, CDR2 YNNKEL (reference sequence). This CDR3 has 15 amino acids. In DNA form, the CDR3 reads TGTGCCAGCAGCCAAGGGCGGGAGGTCAAAAACATTCAGTACTTC. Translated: CASSQGREVKNIQYF.

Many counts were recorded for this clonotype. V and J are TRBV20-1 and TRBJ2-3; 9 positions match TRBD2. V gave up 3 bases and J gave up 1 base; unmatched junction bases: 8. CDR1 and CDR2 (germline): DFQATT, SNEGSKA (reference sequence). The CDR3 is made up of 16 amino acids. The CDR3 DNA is TGCAGTGCTAGGTCACTTAGCGGGGGCGGCACAGATACGCAGTATTTT. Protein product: CSARSLSGGGTDTQYF.

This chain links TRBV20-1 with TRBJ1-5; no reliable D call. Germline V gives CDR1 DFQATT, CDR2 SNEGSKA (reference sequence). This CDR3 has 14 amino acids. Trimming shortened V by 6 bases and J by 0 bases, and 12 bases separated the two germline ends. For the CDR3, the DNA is TGCAGTGCCCAGCCGATTTCTAGCAATCAGCCCCAGCATTTT. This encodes CSAQPISSNQPQHF.